This TCR beta chain came from a study of T cell responses to AZD1222 COVID-19 vaccine. TCRdb keeps only in-frame clones here, not all; method: immunoSEQ multiplex PCR. In the table there are roughly 99,000 clones, 90% to 95% of which are singletons. CDR1 and CDR2 (germline): LNHDA, SQIVND (reference sequence). The length of the CDR3 is 15 residues. Trimming removed 3 bases from V and 5 bases from J, with 14 bases in between. Second doses were pooled across both intervals (about 4 or about 12 weeks). This receptor was obtained from an adult who received the AZD1222 COVID-19 vaccine. The chain recombines TRBV19 with TRBJ1-5; D is possibly TRBD1 (6 bases). The starting material was peripheral blood, obtained 28 days after the second AZD1222 dose. The CDR3 coding sequence is TGTGCCAGTAGTATTGGAGGACAGTATCATCAGCCCCAGCATTTT. It is translated as CASSIGGQYHQPQHF.